This entry features one T cell receptor (beta chain) sequence. Antigen specificity is unknown. These data come from a study of T-cell memory formation after mild COVID-19. Findings of the study overall: Pre-infection memory showed some responding clones, and this suggested that cross-reactive memory joined.

TCRdb fed the 5' RACE reads into MiXCR, producing one record per CDR3 protein. This sample has roughly 110,000 distinct CDR3 sequences, with around 14% found just once. Germline V CDR1 and CDR2: SGHAT, FQNNGV. The CDR3 covers 14 residues. Trimming took off 1 base at V and 7 bases at J, with 11 bases between the two ends. This receptor was taken from a young man who had mild COVID-19 (a few samples of this study predate the infection). Cell type and time point are not known. The sequenced sample consisted of PBMCs or a T cell subset sorted from them (not recorded which). The chain has TRBV11-2 and TRBJ1-5; D gene unclear. In nucleotides, the CDR3 is TGTGCCAGCAGCTTAGGTGGAGGGAGCCAGCCCCAGCATTTT. It is translated as CASSLGGGSQPQHF.